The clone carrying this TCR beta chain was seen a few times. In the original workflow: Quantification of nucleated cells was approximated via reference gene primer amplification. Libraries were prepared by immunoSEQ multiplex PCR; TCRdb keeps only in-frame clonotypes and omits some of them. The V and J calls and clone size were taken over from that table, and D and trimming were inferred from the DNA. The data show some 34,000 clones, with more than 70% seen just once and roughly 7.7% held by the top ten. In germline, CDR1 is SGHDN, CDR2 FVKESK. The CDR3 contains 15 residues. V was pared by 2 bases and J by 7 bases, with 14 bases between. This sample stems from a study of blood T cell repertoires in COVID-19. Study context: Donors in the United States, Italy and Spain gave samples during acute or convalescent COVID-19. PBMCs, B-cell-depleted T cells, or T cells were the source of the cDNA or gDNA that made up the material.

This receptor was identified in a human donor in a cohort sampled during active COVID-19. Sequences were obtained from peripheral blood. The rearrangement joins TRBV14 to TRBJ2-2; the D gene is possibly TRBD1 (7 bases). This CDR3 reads CASSQRQGGGGELFF. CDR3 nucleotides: TGTGCCAGCAGCCAAAGACAGGGAGGCGGCGGGGAGCTGTTTTTT. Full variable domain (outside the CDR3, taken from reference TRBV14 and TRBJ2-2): EAGVTQFPSHSVIEKGQTVTLRCDPISGHDNLYWYRRVMGKEIKFLLHFVKESKQDESGMPNNRFLAERTGGTYSTLKVQPAELEDSGVYFCASSQRQGGGGELFFGEGSRLTVL.